This TCR beta chain was found in a study of blood T cell repertoires in COVID-19. Study overall: COVID-19 samples from acute and convalescent phases originated in the United States, Italy and Spain.

Participant-given clinical history determined each cohort assignment. Recovery among Cohort 3 donors was established by two negative PCRs, clearance, or symptom resolution. Methods used by the authors: Scientists estimated how many nucleated cells there were by amplifying reference gene primers. Sequencing was performed with immunoSEQ multiplex PCR; in TCRdb, only in-frame clones are kept and a portion is missing. V and J calls and clone size are as listed in that table; D and trimming were resolved from the DNA. The sample gives 360,000 or so clones, 87% of which show up once; under 3% is in the top ten. The sample taken for sequencing was PBMCs or T cells enriched from blood (not recorded which). The receptor was isolated from a woman aged 30 to 39 who had recovered from COVID-19.

The CDR3 here is CASSQGGLKETQYF. CDR3 DNA sequence: TGCGCCAGCAGCCAAGGGGGGCTGAAAGAGACCCAGTACTTC. The chain carries TRBV4-1 and TRBJ2-5, with a weak D call TRBD1 (6 bases). The CDR3 runs to 14 residues. From germline, CDR1 is MGHRA and CDR2 YSYEKL. V shed 1 base and J shed 3 bases, with 9 bases lying between them.